This TCR beta chain was retrieved from a study of a mutant IDH1 vaccine in newly diagnosed glioma. Study-level background: The earlier regimen, radiotherapy, temozolomide, or both, was most often both. General observations from the study: The occurrence of vaccine-induced immune responses was seen in around 92% of patients.

Trimming cost V 5 bases and J 3 bases, with 19 bases left between them. Per germline, CDR1 SGHVS and CDR2 FQNEAQ. This CDR3 contains 16 residues. Some clones are missing from TCRdb's copy, which holds only in-frame ones; the method was immunoSEQ multiplex PCR. The sample has 9,500 to 14,000 clones; 87% are singletons. In regard to this clone: What it recognizes is unknown.

The time point was: week 5, during vaccination. Doses consisted of 300 ug of mutant IDH1 20-mer peptide each, paired with topical imiquimod. The receptor's source is a woman between 40 and 55 years old with glioma. Some clones in this sample may be carry-over from other donors' samples. The starting material was PBMCs, obtained from a glioma patient whose treatment included an IDH1 peptide vaccine. The J gene is TRBJ2-5, the V gene TRBV7-8; D may correspond to TRBD1 or TRBD2 (7 bases each). The CDR3 region has the DNA TGTGCCAGCAGCCCGAGCGGGACAGTCAACAAAGAGACCCAGTACTTC. Translation: CASSPSGTVNKETQYF.